A single sample is the source of the 23 T cell receptor beta chains below, sequenced in a study of control samples from healthy donors and cancer patients. Profiled with immunoSEQ multiplex PCR; TCRdb holds only in-frame clones, not every one. The top ten clones hold less than 15% of a sample with approximately 100,000 clones, about 91% of them seen once. Sequenced material: blood. The receptors shown here come from a man aged 30-40 years in good health.

V and J are TRBV5-5 and TRBJ2-2, with D unclear. Germline V gene lookup returns CDR1 SGHKS and CDR2 YYEKEE (reference sequence). V lost 0 bases and J 7 bases, leaving 10 bases between the germline ends. This CDR3 has 14 amino acids. CDR3 coding DNA: TGTGCCAGCAGCTTGGACGTCCAGAGCGGGGAGCTGTTTTTT. Its translation: CASSLDVQSGELFF.

The CDR3 DNA follows: TGCAGTGCGCAGGGGTCCTACGAGCAGTACTTC. It translates to CSAQGSYEQYF. The chain combines TRBV20-1 with TRBJ2-7; a weak D match, TRBD1 (6 bases). V was cut by 6 bases and J by 1 base, with 7 bases left in between. The germline CDR1 and CDR2 sequences are DFQATT and SNEGSKA (reference sequence). This CDR3 has 11 amino acids.

J is TRBJ1-2 and V is TRBV3-1 (or the pseudogene TRBV3-2), with TRBD1 matching 9 bases. Trimming cost V 1 base and J 5 bases; bases outside gene matches: 5. CDR3 length: 15 residues. Per the germline V gene, CDR1 is LGHDT and CDR2 is YNNKEL (reference sequence). In DNA, the CDR3 is TGTGCCAGCAGCCAAGCGGCAGACAGGGGGTATGGCTACACCTTC. Translated: CASSQAADRGYGYTF.

This clone was seen a single time. The V call is TRBV28, the J call TRBJ2-3; D gene ambiguous. Germline CDR1 is MDHEN and CDR2 is SYDVKM. The CDR3 runs to 15 residues. Trimming shortened V by 2 bases and J by 4 bases, and 13 bases separated the two germline ends. The CDR3 nucleotides are TGTGCCAGCAGTTTAAGGTCTAAGTTGGCAGATACGCAGTATTTT. The encoded protein is CASSLRSKLADTQYF. Looking up the rest from reference TRBV28 and TRBJ2-3 gives the full variable domain: DVKVTQSSRYLVKRTGEKVFLECVQDMDHENMFWYRQDPGLGLRLIYFSYDVKMKEKGDIPEGYSVSREKKERFSLILESASTNQTSMYLCASSLRSKLADTQYFGPGTRLTVL.

Only one count was recorded for this clone. V is TRBV29-1 and J is TRBJ1-4, with TRBD1 as a possible D gene (5 bases). V was cut by 4 bases and J by 6 bases, with 12 bases left in between. This CDR3 has 13 amino acids. CDR1 SQVTM and CDR2 ANQGSEA come from the germline V gene. In DNA form, the CDR3 reads TGCAGCGTTGGGAAGGGGAGATATGAAAAACTGTTTTTT. Protein sequence: CSVGKGRYEKLFF.

V gene TRBV11-3 combines with J gene TRBJ2-5; D unresolved. CDR1 is SGHNT and CDR2 is YENEEA in the germline V gene. CDR3 size: 12 residues. The V gene lost 5 bases and the J gene lost 7 bases, with 11 bases spanning the gap. CDR3 nucleotides: TGTGCCAGCAGCCCCGGCAAGGGGACCCAGTACTTC. Amino acids: CASSPGKGTQYF. The full variable domain, its missing parts supplied by reference TRBV11-3 and TRBJ2-5, is EAGVVQSPRYKIIEKKQPVAFWCNPISGHNTLYWYLQNLGQGPELLIRYENEEAVDDSQLPKDRFSAERLKGVDSTLKIQPAELGDSAVYLCASSPGKGTQYFGPGTRLLVL.

The V call is TRBV11-3, the J call TRBJ1-6; 7 positions match TRBD1. CDR1 and CDR2 from the germline V gene are SGHNT and YENEEA. Unmatched junction bases numbered 3, after V lost 6 bases and J lost 4 bases. CDR3 size: 14 residues. CDR3 DNA: TGTGCCAGCAGGAAGACAGGGTATAATTCACCCCTCCACTTT. Translating gives CASRKTGYNSPLHF.

The rearrangement joins TRBV19 to TRBJ1-1; D gene unclear. Deletions cut 5 bases from V and 1 base from J, with 11 bases between. CDR1 and CDR2 (germline): LNHDA, SQIVND (reference sequence). CDR3 length: 14 amino acids. CDR3 protein: CASSPTRGNTEAFF. The CDR3 nucleotides read TGTGCCAGTAGTCCGACACGCGGGAACACTGAAGCTTTCTTT.

This rearrangement joins TRBV7-2 to TRBJ1-1; 7 bases agree with TRBD1. V dropped 1 base and J dropped 2; count of bases not matched to a gene: 1. Germline lookup yields CDR1 SGHTA and CDR2 FQGNSA. CDR3 length: 14 amino acids. The CDR3 sequence: CASSLGQGNTEAFF. Here the CDR3 DNA reads TGTGCCAGCAGCTTAGGACAGGGAAACACTGAAGCTTTCTTT.

This sequence joins TRBV4-1 and TRBJ2-5; 9 nucleotides match TRBD2. The CDR3 is 17 residues long. V lost 1 base to trimming and J lost 1 base; unmatched junction nucleotides: 7. Germline assignment: CDR1 MGHRA and CDR2 YSYEKL. The CDR3 DNA reads TGCGCCAGCAGCCAAGGGCTAGCGGGACATATCCAAGAGACCCAGTACTTC. This sequence encodes CASSQGLAGHIQETQYF.

This sequence joins TRBV24-1 and TRBJ2-5, with D possibly TRBD1 on 6 matching bases. Trimming stripped 4 bases from V and 5 bases from J, with 16 bases between. The length of the CDR3 is 15 residues. The germline gives CDR1 KGHDR, CDR2 SFDVKD. CDR3 coding DNA: TGTGCCACCAGTGACCCACAGGGAGCGAAGGAGACCCAGTACTTC. Translated, it gives CATSDPQGAKETQYF.

The rearrangement links TRBV30 to TRBJ2-2, with 12 bases aligning to TRBD2. The V gene's germline CDR1 is GTSNPN and CDR2 SVGIG (reference sequence). CDR3 length equals 15 residues. V shed 4 bases, J shed 6 bases, and the junction held 6 bases outside the gene matches. CDR3 in DNA: TGTGCCTGGAAGCCTAGACTAGCGGGAGCCGGGGAGCTGTTTTTT. Translated, it gives CAWKPRLAGAGELFF.

The gene calls are TRBV5-4 and TRBJ2-5; 12 positions match TRBD2. Germline V gives CDR1 SGHNT, CDR2 YYREEE (reference sequence). J was trimmed by 5 bases and V by 4 bases; bases with no gene match: 6. This CDR3 region has 15 residues. Here the CDR3 reads CASSKTSGSHETQYF. The CDR3 coding sequence is TGTGCCAGCAGCAAGACTAGCGGGAGTCACGAGACCCAGTACTTC.

This clone was observed a single time. CDR3 in DNA: TGTGCCAGCAGCTTGGCCACGGAGGGGGACGACACTGAAGCTTTCTTT. Translation: CASSLATEGDDTEAFF. V is TRBV5-5 and J is TRBJ1-1, with D possibly TRBD1 on 6 matching bases. Germline-derived CDR1 and CDR2 are SGHKS and YYEKEE (reference sequence). V dropped 0 bases and J dropped 3 bases, with 15 bases sitting between them. This CDR3 is built from 16 residues. The entire variable domain, with the rest obtained from reference TRBV5-5 and TRBJ1-1, is as follows: DAGVTQSPTHLIKTRGQQVTLRCSPISGHKSVSWYQQVLGQGPQFIFQYYEKEERGRGNFPDRFSARQFPNYSSELNVNALLLGDSALYLCASSLATEGDDTEAFFGQGTRLTVV.

The V and J genes are TRBV28 and TRBJ1-4; D unclear. Trimming took 8 bases from V and 4 from J, leaving 11 bases between them. Germline V gives CDR1 MDHEN, CDR2 SYDVKM. The CDR3 extends over 13 amino acids. CDR3 sequence: CASLRAFNEKLFF. The CDR3 region has the DNA TGTGCCAGCTTAAGGGCGTTTAATGAAAAACTGTTTTTT.

This chain links TRBV7-9 with TRBJ2-1, with TRBD1 matching 11 bases. V dropped 5 bases and J dropped 5; count of bases not matched to a gene: 5. The CDR3 has 15 amino acids. The germline V gene has CDR1 SEHNR and CDR2 FQNEAQ (reference sequence). The CDR3 coding sequence is TGTGCCAGCAGCCAACCGGGACAGGGGGACAATGAGCAGTTCTTC. It translates to CASSQPGQGDNEQFF. Looking up the rest from reference TRBV7-9 and TRBJ2-1 gives the full variable domain: DTGVSQNPRHKITKRGQNVTFRCDPISEHNRLYWYRQTLGQGPEFLTYFQNEAQLEKSRLLSDRFSAERPKGSFSTLEIQRTEQGDSAMYLCASSQPGQGDNEQFFGPGTRLTVL.

V is TRBV25-1 and J is TRBJ1-1; D possibly corresponds to TRBD1 (5 bases). The CDR3 consists of 15 residues. Germline V gives CDR1 MGHDK, CDR2 SYGVNS. Trimming shortened V by 5 bases and J by 5 bases, and 18 bases separated the two germline ends. This CDR3 is CASSYQGGARTEAFF. The CDR3 DNA reads as TGTGCCAGCAGTTACCAGGGTGGGGCGAGGACTGAAGCTTTCTTT.

This rearrangement joins TRBV3-1 (or the pseudogene TRBV3-2) to TRBJ1-3; D unresolved. Germline V gene lookup returns CDR1 LGHDT and CDR2 YNNKEL (reference sequence). Trimming shortened V by 2 bases and J by 0 bases, and 2 bases separated the two germline ends. This CDR3 spans 13 amino acids. The CDR3 reads CASSQTSGNTIYF. In DNA form, the CDR3 reads TGTGCCAGCAGCCAAACCTCTGGAAACACCATATATTTT.

This clone was observed a few times. Here the CDR3 reads CASSQGQNSNQPQHF. The CDR3 nucleotides are TGTGCCAGCAGCCAGGGACAGAATAGCAATCAGCCCCAGCATTTT. The J gene is TRBJ1-5, the V gene TRBV7-9; TRBD1 matches 7 bases. CDR1 is SEHNR, CDR2 FQNEAQ, per germline (reference sequence). The CDR3 is 15 residues long. V was pared by 5 bases and J by 0 bases, with 4 bases of the junction left unmatched.

V and J are TRBV9 and TRBJ1-1, with TRBD1 identical over 9 bases. Losses at the gene ends were 4 bases for V and 1 base for J; bases not matched to a gene: 5. Germline lookup yields CDR1 SGDLS and CDR2 YYNGEE. The CDR3 covers 15 residues. The CDR3 coding sequence is TGTGCCAGCAGCCCTCGGGACAGGGCGAACACTGAAGCTTTCTTT. Translation gives CASSPRDRANTEAFF.

This chain links TRBV30 with TRBJ1-2; possible D gene TRBD1, 6 bases. Deletions cut 5 bases from V and 4 bases from J, with 17 bases between. CDR3 size: 14 residues. CDR1 is GTSNPN, CDR2 SVGIG, per germline (reference sequence). The CDR3 coding sequence is TGTGCCTGGCACGACTACAGGGTACCCTATGGCTACACCTTC. Its translation: CAWHDYRVPYGYTF.

The rearrangement uses TRBV14 and TRBJ2-1; TRBD2 aligns across 8 bases. The CDR3 loop spans 13 amino acids. From germline, CDR1 is SGHDN and CDR2 FVKESK. The V and J ends lost 5 bases and 7 bases, in that order; junction bases with no gene match: 4. This CDR3 reads CASSSGGFNEQFF. The DNA of the CDR3 is TGTGCCAGCAGCTCGGGGGGGTTTAATGAGCAGTTCTTC. Together with reference TRBV14 and TRBJ2-1, the CDR3 gives the full variable domain: EAGVTQFPSHSVIEKGQTVTLRCDPISGHDNLYWYRRVMGKEIKFLLHFVKESKQDESGMPNNRFLAERTGGTYSTLKVQPAELEDSGVYFCASSSGGFNEQFFGPGTRLTVL.

The CDR3 bases are TGCGCCAGCAGCCACGAAATAGCGGGAGGGCCTAATGAGCAGTTCTTC. Its translation: CASSHEIAGGPNEQFF. The rearrangement joins TRBV4-3 to TRBJ2-1, with 11 bases aligning to TRBD2. Germline CDR1 reads LGHNA; CDR2 reads YSLEER. Trimming took 3 bases from V and 7 from J; bases not matched to a gene: 8. The CDR3 consists of 16 residues.